The clone carrying this T cell receptor (beta chain) was counted a few times. The treatment is: PENTA 11 planned treatment interruption arm or continuous ART arm. Participants had taken at least three-drug ART for at least 24 weeks. Germline trimming cut 5 bases from V and 2 bases from J; bases unmatched to any gene: 6. The CDR3 contains 14 residues. CDR1 and CDR2 (germline): SGHAT, FQNNGV. These data belong to a study of HIV-infected children after antiretroviral therapy interruption. The TCR library was built from RNA with a 3' RACE protocol and unique molecular identifiers. One entry per CDR3 protein, called by TCRdb with MiXCR from the 3' RACE reads. The table includes 40,000 to 55,000 distinct CDR3 sequences, approximately 4.3% detected once.

The sample in question was CD45RA+ CD4+ T cells from PBMCs, pooled from several time points, obtained from a donor given antiretroviral therapy, either interrupted or continuous. Subset denoted: naive CD4+ CD45RA+ CD45RO- T cells. J is TRBJ2-7 and V is TRBV11-2; the match to TRBD2 covers 7 bases. The receptor comes from a pool of human donors with HIV. The CDR3: CASSTSGTTYEQYF. The CDR3 DNA follows: TGTGCCAGCAGCACATCCGGGACTACCTACGAGCAGTACTTC.